This entry features one T cell receptor (beta chain) sequence. This clonotype showed up just a few times. Its specific antigen is unknown. Base qualities are not at hand, and no much larger clone is one base apart. This sample is drawn from a study of glioma-infiltrating T cells (dated by TCRdb to 2015 to 2016). In the study overall: Glioma tissue, non-neoplastic brain tissue and matched peripheral blood mononuclear cells were used as sources from which TCR alpha- and beta-chain repertoires were sequenced. To measure divergence between tissue and blood T-cell populations, each tissue-infiltrating repertoire was compared with the peripheral blood repertoire of the same patient. The paired cohort was made up of three low-grade glioma patients, several primary glioblastoma patients and three non-glioma patients who contributed non-neoplastic brain tissue. The research as a whole found: Small numbers underpinned the group comparisons: about 8 glioblastoma patients, three low-grade glioma patients and three non-neoplastic patients. Tissue and blood shared very few CDR3 sequences, a result attributed to high CDR3 diversity and limited sampling. VJ-independent divergence between tissue and blood was below expectation in non-neoplastic patients but above expectation in all gliomas, especially low-grade gliomas.

Via the germline V gene (reference sequence), CDR1 is DFQATT and CDR2 SNEGSKA. V has 5 bases trimmed and J has 5 bases trimmed; junction bases matching no gene number 5. The CDR3 holds 13 amino acids from the cysteine to the phenylalanine. Only CDR3 DNA remains: 39 bases, in frame from the first base. The iRepertoire nested amplicon-rescue multiplex PCR (arm-PCR) platform was used to amplify TCR alpha and beta CDR3 regions from RNA. The input for one-step reverse transcription and amplification was about 100-400 ng of either tissue mRNA or PBMC total RNA. After bead purification, a secondary multiplex PCR added Illumina adapters, and libraries were gel-purified between 200 and 400 bp. The libraries contained internal 6-nucleotide barcodes that were used for demultiplexing. Libraries were sequenced on an Illumina MiSeq with 2x220 or 2x250 nucleotide paired-end reads. The original pipeline was this. Paired reads were merged using FLASH 1.2.11 and were aligned to the GRCh37 human genome using BWA-MEM, after which TRA and TRB reads were extracted. For V and J assignment, an IMGT-derived reference of cassette sequences and CDR3 motifs that included pseudogenes was used. Three-frame translation of reads was performed, and productive CDR3s were defined as those with a C...FGXG motif and no stop codons. Clonotypes were defined as unique combinations of V-J cassette pair and CDR3 amino acid sequence. Hamming distance filtering was applied to reads, with thresholds set by the sequence error rate of each sample in mapped regions. The public reads were reprocessed in TCRdb via fastp at Q25 and MiXCR, keeping in-frame beta chains. Rows merge per CDR3 protein into single entries with the most common DNA and genes. For this entry, the V and J calls and clone size follow TCRdb and not the study's own pipeline. The sample has 150,000 or so distinct CDR3 sequences on record, roughly two fifths of them singletons. The ten largest account for 20% to 25% of the sample.

Sequencing input: glioma tissue, nonneoplastic brain tissue, or PBMCs (not recorded which). The receptor comes from a human donor with low-grade glioma or glioblastoma, undergoing nonglioma brain surgery, or in good health (not recorded which). The chain is encoded by TRBV20-1 joined to TRBJ2-5, and 10 bases in between align with TRBD2. The CDR3 region: CSAGLADWETQYF. The bases are TGCAGTGCTGGACTAGCGGATTGGGAGACCCAGTACTTC.